A single sample is the source of the 20 T cell receptor beta chains below, sequenced in a study of radiation and T cells in renal cell carcinoma. Clones were read by immunoSEQ multiplex PCR, and TCRdb kept only the in-frame ones, dropping some. The sample yields 19,000 or so clones, around three fifths seen once. Treatment meaning: treatment-naive control, cytoreductive nephrectomy. The input for sequencing was tumor tissue, taken from a patient whose treatment was nephrectomy without radiotherapy. Receptor source: a man aged 50 to 60 with renal cell carcinoma.

This clone has a handful of counts. The V and J genes are TRBV30 and TRBJ1-1; D remains ambiguous. The CDR3 runs 10 residues. Germline values: CDR1 GTSNPN, CDR2 SVGIG (reference sequence). The V end lost 3 bases, the J end lost 1 base, and 0 bases lay between the germline ends. As DNA, the CDR3 is TGTGCCTGGAGGAACACTGAAGCTTTCTTT. Protein: CAWRNTEAFF.

This clone rates as medium-sized. The chain combines TRBV14 with TRBJ1-5, with D unclear. The CDR3 has 13 residues. V was cut by 1 base and J by 4 bases, with 5 bases left in between. In germline, CDR1 is SGHDN, CDR2 FVKESK. CDR3 sequence (DNA): TGTGCCAGCAGCCAAGCGGGTAATCAGCCCCAGCATTTT. Protein product: CASSQAGNQPQHF.

A single count supports this clone. The J gene is TRBJ2-1, the V gene TRBV9; D gene unclear. Germline V lookup: CDR1 SGDLS, CDR2 YYNGEE. The CDR3 sequence is 14 residues long. Trimming left V 4 bases short and J 8 bases short, with 16 bases between. The CDR3 region has the DNA TGTGCCAGCAGCCCCACTCTGGTTGGGGATGAGCAGTTCTTC. Translating it yields CASSPTLVGDEQFF.

This clone has only a few counts. J is TRBJ1-4 and V is TRBV5-5; no clear D. The germline gives CDR1 SGHKS, CDR2 YYEKEE (reference sequence). CDR3 length: 14 amino acids. V was shortened by 0 bases and J by 5 bases, with 8 bases between the two germline ends. The CDR3: CASSLEPGNEKLFF. The CDR3 region has the DNA TGTGCCAGCAGCTTGGAACCCGGGAATGAAAAACTGTTTTTT.

In this sample, this clone turned up once. V usage is TRBV7-8 and J usage is TRBJ1-4; perhaps TRBD1 as D (5 bases). The germline V gene encodes CDR1 SGHVS and CDR2 FQNEAQ. Deletions cut 5 bases from V and 7 bases from J, with 20 bases between. This CDR3 region has 16 residues. CDR3 loop: CASSAAGIGGSEKLFF. CDR3 nucleotides: TGTGCCAGCAGCGCTGCAGGGATTGGCGGTAGTGAAAAACTGTTTTTT.

This chain uses TRBV9 with TRBJ1-2; 8 bases match TRBD1. V shed 0 bases, J shed 10 bases, and the junction held 8 bases outside the gene matches. This CDR3 is 14 amino acids long. The germline V gene has CDR1 SGDLS and CDR2 YYNGEE. CDR3 residues: CASSVEGTGSVYTF. CDR3 in DNA: TGTGCCAGCAGCGTAGAGGGGACAGGATCGGTCTACACCTTC.

This clone was seen a few times. V is TRBV19 and J is TRBJ1-5, with D unresolved. Germline V CDR1 and CDR2: LNHDA, SQIVND (reference sequence). The V gene lost 1 base and the J gene lost 7 bases, with 11 bases spanning the gap. The CDR3 consists of 14 residues. The CDR3 DNA reads TGTGCCAGTAGTATAGTGGAGGGAAGCCAGCCCCAGCATTTT. Its translation: CASSIVEGSQPQHF.

V and J are TRBV6-6 and TRBJ2-2, with D possibly being TRBD1 (6 bases). V was cut by 7 bases and J by 6 bases, with 9 bases left in between. The V gene's germline CDR1 is MNHNY and CDR2 SVGAGI (reference sequence). There are 12 residues in the CDR3. For the CDR3, the DNA is TGTGCCAGCACCAAGGGGGCCGGGGAGCTGTTTTTT. It yields the protein CASTKGAGELFF.

The rearrangement uses TRBV5-1 and TRBJ1-1; 7 bases fit TRBD1. The CDR3 has 15 residues. Germline trimming cut 4 bases from V and 0 bases from J; bases unmatched to any gene: 6. The germline gives CDR1 SGHRS, CDR2 YFSETQ. CDR3 DNA sequence: TGCGCCAGCAGCCCGGGACAGTCGATGAACACTGAAGCTTTCTTT. Encoded protein: CASSPGQSMNTEAFF.

The J gene is TRBJ2-4, the V gene TRBV7-9; possible D gene TRBD2, 5 bases. V lost 5 bases and J 0 bases, leaving 14 bases between the germline ends. From germline, CDR1 is SEHNR and CDR2 FQNEAQ (reference sequence). This CDR3 is 16 amino acids long. CDR3 amino acids: CASSPEPREAKNIQYF. The CDR3 nucleotides read TGTGCCAGCAGCCCGGAGCCCCGGGAAGCCAAAAACATTCAGTACTTC.

The J gene is TRBJ2-2, the V gene TRBV27, with TRBD2 identical over 12 bases. The CDR3 is made up of 17 amino acids. The germline CDR1 and CDR2 sequences are MNHEY and SMNVEV (reference sequence). J was trimmed by 8 bases and V by 3 bases; bases with no gene match: 10. CDR3 nucleotides: TGTGCCAGCAGTTTTCCACCGGGACTAGCGGGTCCGGGGGAGCTGTTTTTT. Residues: CASSFPPGLAGPGELFF.

The rearrangement uses TRBV7-9 and TRBJ1-1, with D perhaps TRBD1 (6 bases). Trimming stripped 5 bases from V and 1 base from J, with 20 bases between. CDR1 is SEHNR and CDR2 is FQNEAQ in the germline V gene (reference sequence). The CDR3 spans 17 residues. CDR3 nucleotide sequence: TGTGCCAGCAGCCGGTTACCACAGGGAGCAGCGAACACTGAAGCTTTCTTT. Translating gives CASSRLPQGAANTEAFF.

The V and J genes are TRBV7-9 and TRBJ2-5, with 7 positions matching TRBD1. The J segment lost 0 bases and the V segment lost 4 bases, leaving 5 bases of the junction unmatched. The CDR3 runs 15 residues. CDR1 and CDR2 from the germline V gene are SEHNR and FQNEAQ (reference sequence). The CDR3 protein is CASSSDRRYQETQYF. The CDR3 nucleotides are TGTGCCAGCAGCTCGGACAGGAGGTACCAAGAGACCCAGTACTTC.

V and J are TRBV7-9 and TRBJ2-7; unclear D gene. V lost 2 bases to trimming and J lost 6 bases, with 8 bases between them. CDR1 and CDR2 from the germline V gene are SEHNR and FQNEAQ (reference sequence). This CDR3 has 12 residues. In nucleotides, the CDR3 is TGTGCCAGCAGCTTACCGACACGCGAGCAGTACTTC. Translation: CASSLPTREQYF.

This clone was counted between two and nine times. The rearrangement links TRBV30 to TRBJ1-1; perhaps TRBD1 as D (6 bases). The germline CDR1 and CDR2 sequences are GTSNPN and SVGIG (reference sequence). The CDR3 loop spans 14 amino acids. The V end was cut by 0 bases, the J end by 4 bases, with 12 bases between. This CDR3 reads CAWSVGRGLTEAFF. CDR3 DNA: TGTGCCTGGAGTGTAGGGCGGGGGCTCACTGAAGCTTTCTTT.

The V and J genes are TRBV30 and TRBJ2-1; 9 bases line up with TRBD1. This CDR3 region has 15 residues. Germline loops: CDR1 GTSNPN, CDR2 SVGIG (reference sequence). V dropped 5 bases and J dropped 7; count of bases not matched to a gene: 12. The CDR3 spells CAWLTGTGIENEQFF. The CDR3 nucleotides read TGTGCCTGGTTAACCGGGACAGGGATAGAGAATGAGCAGTTCTTC. Supplemented by reference TRBV30 and TRBJ2-1, the full variable domain reads SQTIHQWPATLVQPVGSPLSLECTVEGTSNPNLYWYRQAAGRGLQLLFYSVGIGQISSEVPQNLSASRPQDRQFILSSKKLLLSDSGFYLCAWLTGTGIENEQFFGPGTRLTVL.

The V gene is TRBV5-4, the J gene TRBJ2-5; TRBD1 is a possible D gene (6 bases). CDR1 SGHNT and CDR2 YYREEE come from the germline V gene (reference sequence). V gave up 7 bases and J gave up 5 bases, with 15 bases separating them. The CDR3 is 13 residues long. The CDR3 sequence: CASGEQGAETQYF. The CDR3 region has the DNA TGTGCCAGCGGCGAACAGGGTGCGGAGACCCAGTACTTC. Complete variable domain (other parts from reference TRBV5-4 and TRBJ2-5): ETGVTQSPTHLIKTRGQQVTLRCSSQSGHNTVSWYQQALGQGPQFIFQYYREEENGRGNFPPRFSGLQFPNYSSELNVNALELDDSALYLCASGEQGAETQYFGPGTRLLVL.

The chain couples TRBV7-2 to TRBJ1-5; tentatively, D is TRBD1 (5 bases). Germline V CDR1 and CDR2: SGHTA, FQGNSA. V lost 1 base to trimming and J lost 2 bases, with 12 bases between them. The CDR3 extends over 16 amino acids. In DNA form, the CDR3 reads TGTGCCAGCAGCTTAGTAGGGCCGACAGGCAATCAGCCCCAGCATTTT. Translating gives CASSLVGPTGNQPQHF.

This chain connects TRBV11-3 to TRBJ2-7, with D unclear. Germline CDR1 SGHNT, CDR2 YENEEA. Trimming took 5 bases from V and 1 from J, leaving 12 bases between them. The CDR3 length is 14 residues. This CDR3 is CASSPTAVSYEQYF. The CDR3 nucleotides read TGTGCCAGCAGCCCGACTGCGGTATCCTACGAGCAGTACTTC.

This clone was picked up one time. The CDR3 loop is CASSIYRDHGVEQYF. The CDR3 DNA reads as TGTGCCAGTAGTATTTACAGGGACCACGGGGTCGAGCAGTACTTC. The chain recombines TRBV19 with TRBJ2-7, with a weak D call TRBD1 (6 bases). Germline V lookup: CDR1 LNHDA, CDR2 SQIVND (reference sequence). Trimming stripped 3 bases from V and 6 bases from J, with 18 bases between. The CDR3 is 15 amino acids.